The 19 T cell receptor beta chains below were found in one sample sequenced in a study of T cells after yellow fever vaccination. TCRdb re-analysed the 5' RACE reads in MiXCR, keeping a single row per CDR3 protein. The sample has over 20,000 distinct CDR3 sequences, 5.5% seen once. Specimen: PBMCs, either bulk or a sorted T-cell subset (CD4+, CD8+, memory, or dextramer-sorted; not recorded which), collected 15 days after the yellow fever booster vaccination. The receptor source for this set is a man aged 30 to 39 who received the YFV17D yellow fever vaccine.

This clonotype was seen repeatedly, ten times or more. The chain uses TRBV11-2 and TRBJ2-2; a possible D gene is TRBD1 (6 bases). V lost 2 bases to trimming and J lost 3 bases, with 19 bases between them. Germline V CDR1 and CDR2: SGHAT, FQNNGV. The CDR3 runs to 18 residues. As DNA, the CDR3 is TGTGCCAGCAGCTTACGGACAGCGTCGGGGCGGTACACCGGGGAGCTGTTTTTT. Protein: CASSLRTASGRYTGELFF.

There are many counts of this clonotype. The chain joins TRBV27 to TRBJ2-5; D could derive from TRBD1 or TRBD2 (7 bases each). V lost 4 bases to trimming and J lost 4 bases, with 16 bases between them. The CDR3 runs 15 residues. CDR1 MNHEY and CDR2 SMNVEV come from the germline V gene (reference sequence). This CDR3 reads CASSSPQGGGETQYF. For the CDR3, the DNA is TGTGCCAGCAGTTCACCTCAGGGGGGGGGAGAGACCCAGTACTTC.

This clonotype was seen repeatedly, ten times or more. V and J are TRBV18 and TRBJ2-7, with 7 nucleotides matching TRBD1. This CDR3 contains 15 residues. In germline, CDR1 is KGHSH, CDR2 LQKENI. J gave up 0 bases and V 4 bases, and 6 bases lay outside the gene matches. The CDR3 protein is CASSQPGQSSYEQYF. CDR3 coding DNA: TGTGCCAGCTCACAACCGGGACAGAGCTCCTACGAGCAGTACTTC.

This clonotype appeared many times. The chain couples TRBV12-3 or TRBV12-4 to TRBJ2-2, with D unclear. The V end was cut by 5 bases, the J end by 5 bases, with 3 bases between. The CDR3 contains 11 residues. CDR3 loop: CASSTTGELFF. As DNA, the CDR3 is TGTGCCAGCAGTACGACCGGGGAGCTGTTTTTT.

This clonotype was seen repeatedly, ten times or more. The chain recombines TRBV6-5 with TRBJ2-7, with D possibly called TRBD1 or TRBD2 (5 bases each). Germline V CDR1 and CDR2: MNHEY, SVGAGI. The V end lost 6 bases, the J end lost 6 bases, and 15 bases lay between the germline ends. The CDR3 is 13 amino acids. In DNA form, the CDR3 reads TGTGCCAGCAGCCCGACCGGGACCCTCGAGCAGTACTTC. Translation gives CASSPTGTLEQYF.

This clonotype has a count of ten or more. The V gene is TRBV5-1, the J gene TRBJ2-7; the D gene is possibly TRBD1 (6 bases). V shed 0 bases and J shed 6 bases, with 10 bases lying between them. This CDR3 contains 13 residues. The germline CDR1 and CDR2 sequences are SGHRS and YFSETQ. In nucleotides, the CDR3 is TGCGCCAGCAGCTTGGGACAGGTCGTCGAGCAGTACTTC. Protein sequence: CASSLGQVVEQYF.

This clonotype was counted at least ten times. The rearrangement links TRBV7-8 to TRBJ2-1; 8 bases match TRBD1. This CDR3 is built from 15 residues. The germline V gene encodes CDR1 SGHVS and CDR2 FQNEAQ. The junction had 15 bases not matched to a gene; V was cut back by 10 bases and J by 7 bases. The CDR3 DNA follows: TGTGCCACTCAGCCGGGACAGGTGGGGAATAATGAGCAGTTCTTC. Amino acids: CATQPGQVGNNEQFF.

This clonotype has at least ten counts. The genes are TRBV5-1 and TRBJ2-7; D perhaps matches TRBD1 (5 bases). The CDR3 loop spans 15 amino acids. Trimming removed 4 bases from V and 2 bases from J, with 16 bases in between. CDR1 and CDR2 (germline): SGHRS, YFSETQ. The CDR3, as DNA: TGCGCCAGCAGCAAAGACAGAGACCCTACCTACGAGCAGTACTTC. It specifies CASSKDRDPTYEQYF.

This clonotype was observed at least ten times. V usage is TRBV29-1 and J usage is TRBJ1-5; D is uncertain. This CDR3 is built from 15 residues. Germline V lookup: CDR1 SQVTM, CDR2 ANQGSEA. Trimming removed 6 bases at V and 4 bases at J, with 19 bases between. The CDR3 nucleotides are TGCAGCGTAAGCCACGGACCCTCACGAAATCAGCCCCAGCATTTT. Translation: CSVSHGPSRNQPQHF.

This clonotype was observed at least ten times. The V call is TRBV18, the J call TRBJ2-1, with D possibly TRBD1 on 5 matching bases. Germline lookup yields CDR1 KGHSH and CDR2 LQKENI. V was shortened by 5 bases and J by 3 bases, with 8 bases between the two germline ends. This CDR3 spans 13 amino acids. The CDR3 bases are TGTGCCAGCTCATCCCAGGGCTACAATGAGCAGTTCTTC. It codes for CASSSQGYNEQFF.

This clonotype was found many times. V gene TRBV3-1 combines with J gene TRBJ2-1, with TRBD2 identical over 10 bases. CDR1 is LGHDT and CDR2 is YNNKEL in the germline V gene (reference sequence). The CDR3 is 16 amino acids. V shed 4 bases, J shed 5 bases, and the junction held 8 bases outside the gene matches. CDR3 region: CASSPRASGRHNEQFF. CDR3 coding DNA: TGTGCCAGCAGCCCCCGGGCTAGCGGGAGACACAATGAGCAGTTCTTC.

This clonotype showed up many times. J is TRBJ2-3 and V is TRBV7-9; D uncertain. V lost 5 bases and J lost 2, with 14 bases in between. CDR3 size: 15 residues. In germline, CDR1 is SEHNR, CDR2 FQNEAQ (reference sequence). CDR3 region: CASSLGRRTTDTQYF. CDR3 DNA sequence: TGTGCCAGCAGCCTTGGACGGCGGACCACAGATACGCAGTATTTT. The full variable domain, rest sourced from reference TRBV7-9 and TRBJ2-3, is DTGVSQNPRHKITKRGQNVTFRCDPISEHNRLYWYRQTLGQGPEFLTYFQNEAQLEKSRLLSDRFSAERPKGSFSTLEIQRTEQGDSAMYLCASSLGRRTTDTQYFGPGTRLTVL.

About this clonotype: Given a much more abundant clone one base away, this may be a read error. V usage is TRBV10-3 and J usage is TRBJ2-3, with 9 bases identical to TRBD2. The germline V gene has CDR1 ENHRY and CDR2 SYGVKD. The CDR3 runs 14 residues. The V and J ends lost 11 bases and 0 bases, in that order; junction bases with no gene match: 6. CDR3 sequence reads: CASSSGTSTDTQYF. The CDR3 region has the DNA TGTGCCTCCTCTAGCGGGACTAGCACAGATACGCAGTATTTT.

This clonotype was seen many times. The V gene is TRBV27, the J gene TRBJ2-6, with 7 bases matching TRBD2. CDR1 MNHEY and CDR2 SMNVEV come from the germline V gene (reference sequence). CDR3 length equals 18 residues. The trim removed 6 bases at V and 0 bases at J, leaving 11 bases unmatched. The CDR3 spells CASSYLPGGVSGANVLTF. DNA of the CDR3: TGTGCCAGCAGCTACCTTCCGGGAGGAGTCTCTGGGGCCAACGTCCTGACTTTC.

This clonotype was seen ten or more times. The CDR3 loop reads CSVETATDTQYF. CDR3 nucleotides: TGCAGCGTTGAAACGGCCACAGATACGCAGTATTTT. The chain combines TRBV29-1 with TRBJ2-3; D is unclear. Deletions cut 2 bases from V and 2 bases from J, with 5 bases between. Germline-derived CDR1 and CDR2 are SQVTM and ANQGSEA. The CDR3 extends over 12 amino acids.

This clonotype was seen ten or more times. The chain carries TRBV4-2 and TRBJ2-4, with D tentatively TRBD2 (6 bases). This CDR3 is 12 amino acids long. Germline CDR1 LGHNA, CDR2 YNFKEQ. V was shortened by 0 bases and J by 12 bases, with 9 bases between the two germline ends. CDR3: CASSQEEGAQYF. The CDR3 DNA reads TGTGCCAGCAGCCAAGAGGAGGGTGCTCAGTACTTC.

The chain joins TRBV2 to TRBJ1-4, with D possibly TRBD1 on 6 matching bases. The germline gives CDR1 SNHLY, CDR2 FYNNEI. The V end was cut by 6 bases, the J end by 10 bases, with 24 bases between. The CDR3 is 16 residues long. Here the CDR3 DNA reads TGTGCCAGCAGGAACGAAGCTGGGGGGCAGTCGGCAAAACTGTTTTTT. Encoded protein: CASRNEAGGQSAKLFF. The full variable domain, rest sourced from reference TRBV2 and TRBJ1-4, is EPEVTQTPSHQVTQMGQEVILRCVPISNHLYFYWYRQILGQKVEFLVSFYNNEISEKSEIFDDQFSVERPDGSNFTLKIRSTKLEDSAMYFCASRNEAGGQSAKLFFGSGTQLSVL.

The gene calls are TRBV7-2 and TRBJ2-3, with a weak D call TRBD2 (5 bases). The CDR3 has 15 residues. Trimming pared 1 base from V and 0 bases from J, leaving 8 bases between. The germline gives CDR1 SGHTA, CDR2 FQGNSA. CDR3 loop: CASSLERPSTDTQYF. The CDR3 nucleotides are TGTGCCAGCAGCTTAGAGCGGCCTAGCACAGATACGCAGTATTTT.

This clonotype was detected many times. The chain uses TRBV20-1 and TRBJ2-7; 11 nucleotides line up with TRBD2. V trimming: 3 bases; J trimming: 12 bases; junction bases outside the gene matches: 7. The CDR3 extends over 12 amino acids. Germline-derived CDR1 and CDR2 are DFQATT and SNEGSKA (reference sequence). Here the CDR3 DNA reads TGCAGTGCTAGCGCTAGCGGGAGGATCCTGTACTTC. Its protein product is CSASASGRILYF.